This TCR beta chain was recovered during a study of blood T cell repertoires in COVID-19. Study information: Acute and convalescent COVID-19 specimens originated in the United States, Italy and Spain. PBMCs, B-cell-depleted T cells, or T cells provided the cDNA or gDNA that made up the material.

The V segment lost 4 bases and the J segment 2 bases; nucleotides outside the gene matches: 7. CDR1 and CDR2 from the germline V gene are SGHKS and YYEKEE (reference sequence). The CDR3 is made up of 15 amino acids. Original methodology: How many nucleated cells were present was estimated from reference gene primer amplification. Data came from immunoSEQ multiplex PCR; TCRdb stores just in-frame clones and leaves some out. V and J calls and clone size are copied from that table; D and trimming were computed from the DNA. The sample lists some 100,000 clones; about nine tenths were seen once. The genes are TRBV5-5 and TRBJ2-7, with 9 bases fitting TRBD1. The sequence derives from a man in his forties or fifties with acute or convalescent COVID-19. Sequencing was performed on peripheral blood. Here the CDR3 reads CASSETGGTPYEQYF. The CDR3 nucleotides are TGTGCCAGCAGCGAGACAGGGGGAACGCCCTACGAGCAGTACTTC.